The present T cell receptor (beta chain) was sequenced within a study of blood T cells in healthy people across ages. Study-level points and caveats: Lack of knowledge of donor CMV status possibly confounded expanded clonotype changes.

In regard to this clonotype: As yet, its antigen is unknown.

It was with a sample-barcoded 5' primer and a J-beta primer mix that a second PCR of roughly 7 to 12 cycles was run. Every sample gave at least 2.5 million paired-end reads containing CDR3. TCRdb fed the 5' RACE reads into MiXCR, producing one record per CDR3 protein. The sample shows some 700,000 distinct CDR3 sequences, 20% to 25% of them seen only once. Isolating PBMCs gave at least 6 million of these cells per sample. With each sample, at least 6 micrograms of total RNA were extracted. The CDR3 totals 13 residues. V was cut by 1 base and J by 9 bases, with 7 bases left in between. Looked up from germline, CDR1 is SGHTA and CDR2 is FQGNSA.

The sequencing input was blood. The clonotype originates from a man between 65 and 85 years old in good health. The rearrangement uses TRBV7-2 and TRBJ1-6; D remains ambiguous. In nucleotides, the CDR3 is TGTGCCAGCAGCTTAGATCCCCCTTCACCCCTCCACTTT. This translates into CASSLDPPSPLHF.